Listed below are T cell receptor beta chains from one sample, sequenced in a study of T cell changes during pregnancy in multiple sclerosis. The table came from immunoSEQ multiplex PCR; TCRdb's copy has only in-frame clones and leaves some out. The table records just under 95,000 clones, roughly 92% of them present only once. The sample in question was peripheral blood, obtained in the first trimester of pregnancy. The receptors stem from a female donor with multiple sclerosis, enrolled in a pregnancy study. Each CDR3 is given with its conserved first and last residue. A D gene is named only where the DNA matches it firmly. Size is stated for part of the rows, as once, few or many counts, or as a class when the clone is expanded.

TRBD1 | - | TRBJ1-2 | TRBV4-3 | CASSHLTGKLYGYTF | TGCGCCAGCAGCCACCTGACAGGGAAACTCTATGGCTACACCTTC
- | - | TRBJ1-5 | TRBV7-8 | CASSLGASQPQHF | TGTGCCAGCAGCTTAGGAGCGTCTCAGCCCCAGCATTTT
TRBD1 | - | TRBJ2-2 | TRBV6-4 | CASSPPVGDRVNTGELFF | TGTGCCAGCAGTCCCCCGGTCGGAGACAGGGTAAACACCGGGGAGCTGTTTTTT
- | - | TRBJ1-5 | TRBV19 | CASSSGRDGNQPQHF | TGTGCCAGTAGTTCCGGGCGGGACGGCAATCAGCCCCAGCATTTT
- | - | TRBJ2-3 | TRBV9 | CASSVGGGTTDTQYF | TGTGCCAGCAGCGTAGGAGGAGGAACCACAGATACGCAGTATTTT
- | - | TRBJ2-7 | TRBV11-2 | CASSLGRRYEQYF | TGTGCCAGCAGCTTAGGGCGGAGGTACGAGCAGTACTTC
TRBD2 | once | TRBJ2-1 | TRBV19 | CARGSGRDNEQFF | TGTGCCAGAGGGAGCGGGAGGGACAATGAGCAGTTCTTC
- | - | TRBJ2-7 | TRBV19 | CASSRRGGRWATYEQYF | TGTGCCAGTAGTAGAAGGGGTGGGCGCTGGGCCACCTACGAGCAGTACTTC
- | - | TRBJ1-5 | TRBV5-6 | CASSPNLEGIGNQPQHF | TGTGCCAGCAGCCCAAACCTCGAGGGAATAGGCAATCAGCCCCAGCATTTT
- | - | TRBJ2-7 | TRBV5-8 | CASSQQRQVSYEQYF | TGTGCCAGCAGCCAGCAACGACAGGTTTCCTACGAGCAGTACTTC
TRBD2 | - | TRBJ2-1 | TRBV30 | CAWTASGLYNEQFF | TGTGCCTGGACAGCTAGCGGGCTCTACAATGAGCAGTTCTTC
- | few | TRBJ1-5 | TRBV30 | CAWSQGFNQPQHF | TGTGCCTGGAGTCAGGGCTTCAATCAGCCCCAGCATTTT
- | - | TRBJ2-5 | TRBV18 | CASSPLGLGYQETQYF | TGTGCCAGCTCACCACTCGGACTGGGGTACCAAGAGACCCAGTACTTC
- | - | TRBJ2-3 | TRBV7-3 | CASSVNPTSSDTQYF | TGTGCCAGCAGCGTCAATCCAACTAGTTCAGATACGCAGTATTTT
- | few | TRBJ1-1 | TRBV5-4 | CASSLPGYPRTQPFF | TGTGCCAGCAGCCTGCCAGGTTATCCGAGAACCCAACCTTTCTTT
TRBD1 | - | TRBJ1-3 | TRBV6-5 | CASRKQGANTIYF | TGTGCCAGCAGGAAACAGGGGGCCAACACCATATATTTT
TRBD2 | - | TRBJ2-7 | TRBV27 | CASSPGLAGYEQYF | TGTGCCAGCAGTCCAGGACTAGCGGGCTACGAGCAGTACTTC
TRBD1 | - | TRBJ2-7 | TRBV6-1 | CASSKSGQGAGEQYF | TGTGCCAGCAGTAAGTCCGGACAGGGGGCCGGCGAGCAGTACTTC
TRBD2 | - | TRBJ2-7 | TRBV7-9 | CASSRLAGGPEQYF | TGTGCCAGCAGCAGATTAGCGGGAGGGCCCGAGCAGTACTTC
- | - | TRBJ2-4 | TRBV27 | CASSPRVPRGAKNIQYF | TGTGCCAGCAGTCCGAGGGTTCCCAGAGGAGCCAAAAACATTCAGTACTTC
TRBD1 | - | TRBJ1-4 | TRBV5-1 | CASSSAGGLGEKLFF | TGCGCCAGCAGCTCGGCAGGGGGCCTAGGGGAAAAACTGTTTTTT
- | - | TRBJ1-5 | TRBV28 | CASSGGGPSQPQHF | TGTGCCAGCAGTGGGGGGGGGCCTAGTCAGCCCCAGCATTTT
TRBD2 | - | TRBJ2-3 | TRBV6-4 | CASSDGQGLAGSRQYF | TGTGCCAGCAGTGACGGGCAGGGACTAGCGGGATCGAGGCAGTATTTT
- | once | TRBJ2-3 | TRBV27 | CASSLIGGASTDTQYF | TGTGCCAGCAGTTTAATAGGGGGTGCTAGCACAGATACGCAGTATTTT
TRBD2 | - | TRBJ2-3 | TRBV2 | CASSPTGLAPVDTQYF | TGTGCCAGCAGCCCAACAGGACTAGCGCCTGTAGATACGCAGTATTTT
TRBD2 | - | TRBJ2-1 | TRBV7-9 | CASSPGLAGLSSYNEQFF | TGTGCCAGCAGCCCTGGACTAGCGGGCCTAAGCTCCTACAATGAGCAGTTCTTC
- | - | TRBJ1-2 | TRBV7-2 | CASSRPNLDNRYGYTF | TGTGCCAGCAGCCGTCCTAATTTGGACAACCGTTATGGCTACACCTTC
- | - | TRBJ1-4 | TRBV28 | CASNTGLEKLFF | TGTGCCAGCAACACAGGGTTGGAAAAACTGTTTTTT
TRBD1 | - | TRBJ2-1 | TRBV5-1 | CASSFGPGQAHNEQFF | TGCGCCAGCAGCTTCGGACCGGGACAGGCTCACAATGAGCAGTTCTTC
TRBD1 | few | TRBJ1-5 | TRBV5-1 | CASSHARTGFDQPQHF | TGCGCCAGCAGCCACGCAAGGACAGGGTTTGATCAGCCCCAGCATTTT
- | - | TRBJ2-1 | TRBV4-1 | CASSQYTLRDGGNEQFF | TGCGCCAGCAGCCAATACACTCTCCGGGATGGAGGGAATGAGCAGTTCTTC
TRBD1 | - | TRBJ1-2 | TRBV5-4 | CASSLAPWTGGDGYTF | TGTGCCAGCAGCTTGGCCCCCTGGACAGGGGGCGACGGCTACACCTTC
TRBD2 | - | TRBJ2-3 | TRBV28 | CASPNTSGSGTDTQYF | TGTGCCAGTCCTAACACCAGCGGGAGTGGGACAGATACGCAGTATTTT
- | - | TRBJ2-7 | TRBV10-3 | CAISLGTGAYEQYF | TGTGCCATCAGCCTGGGAACAGGAGCCTACGAGCAGTACTTC
- | once | TRBJ2-7 | TRBV10-3 | CAIAGGGVYEQYF | TGTGCCATCGCAGGGGGAGGTGTCTACGAGCAGTACTTC
TRBD2 | - | TRBJ2-2 | TRBV29-1 | CSVEETRLAGGLNTGELFF | TGCAGCGTTGAAGAGACACGACTAGCGGGAGGATTGAACACCGGGGAGCTGTTTTTT
TRBD1 | many | TRBJ1-1 | TRBV6-1 | CASSELGQGNTEAFF | TGTGCCAGCAGTGAATTGGGACAGGGGAACACTGAAGCTTTCTTT
TRBD1 | - | TRBJ1-1 | TRBV5-4 | CASTPKQGAQNTEAFF | TGTGCCAGCACCCCGAAACAGGGGGCACAGAACACTGAAGCTTTCTTT
- | once | TRBJ2-3 | TRBV4-2 | CASRGGSTDTQYF | TGTGCCAGCAGAGGCGGGAGCACAGATACGCAGTATTTT
- | once | TRBJ1-2 | TRBV9 | CASSSQQLRGSSGYTF | TGTGCCAGCAGCTCACAACAGCTCAGGGGTTCCTCCGGCTACACCTTC
TRBD1 | once | TRBJ2-5 | TRBV23-1 | CASSSTVWDSQSRETQYF | TGCGCCAGCAGTTCAACCGTCTGGGACAGCCAAAGCCGGGAGACCCAGTACTTC
TRBD1 | - | TRBJ2-3 | TRBV2 | CASSGTGFTDTQYF | TGTGCCAGCAGCGGGACAGGGTTTACAGATACGCAGTATTTT
TRBD2 | - | TRBJ2-1 | TRBV6-6 | CASSSSLAGGPGEQFF | TGTGCCAGCAGTTCTTCACTAGCGGGAGGGCCTGGTGAGCAGTTCTTC
TRBD2 | - | TRBJ2-7 | TRBV29-1 | CSVAPGRSYEQYF | TGCAGCGTTGCCCCCGGGAGGTCCTACGAGCAGTACTTC